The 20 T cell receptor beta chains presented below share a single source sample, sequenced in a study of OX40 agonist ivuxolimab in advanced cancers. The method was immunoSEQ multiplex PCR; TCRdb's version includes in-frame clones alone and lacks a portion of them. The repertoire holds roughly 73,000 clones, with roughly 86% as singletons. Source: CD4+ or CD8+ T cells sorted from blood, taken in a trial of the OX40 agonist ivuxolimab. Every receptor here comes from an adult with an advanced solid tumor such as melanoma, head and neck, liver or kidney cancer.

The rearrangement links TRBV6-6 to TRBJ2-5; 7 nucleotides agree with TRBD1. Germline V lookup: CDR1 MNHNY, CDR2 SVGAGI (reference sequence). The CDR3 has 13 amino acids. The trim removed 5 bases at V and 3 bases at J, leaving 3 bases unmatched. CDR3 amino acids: CASSRQGEETQYF. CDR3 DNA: TGTGCCAGCAGTCGACAGGGAGAAGAGACCCAGTACTTC.

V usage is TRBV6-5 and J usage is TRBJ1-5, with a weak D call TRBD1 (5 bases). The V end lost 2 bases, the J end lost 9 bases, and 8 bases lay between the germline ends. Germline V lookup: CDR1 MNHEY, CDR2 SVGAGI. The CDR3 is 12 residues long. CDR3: CASSYQRGPQHF. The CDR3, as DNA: TGTGCCAGCAGTTACCAAAGGGGGCCCCAGCATTTT.

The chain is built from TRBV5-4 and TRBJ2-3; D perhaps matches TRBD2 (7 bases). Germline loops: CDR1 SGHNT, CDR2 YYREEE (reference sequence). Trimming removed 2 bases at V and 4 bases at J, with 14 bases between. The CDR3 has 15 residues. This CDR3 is CASSFATGRADTQYF. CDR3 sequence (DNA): TGTGCCAGCAGCTTTGCAACAGGGAGGGCAGATACGCAGTATTTT. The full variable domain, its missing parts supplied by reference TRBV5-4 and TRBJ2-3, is ETGVTQSPTHLIKTRGQQVTLRCSSQSGHNTVSWYQQALGQGPQFIFQYYREEENGRGNFPPRFSGLQFPNYSSELNVNALELDDSALYLCASSFATGRADTQYFGPGTRLTVL.

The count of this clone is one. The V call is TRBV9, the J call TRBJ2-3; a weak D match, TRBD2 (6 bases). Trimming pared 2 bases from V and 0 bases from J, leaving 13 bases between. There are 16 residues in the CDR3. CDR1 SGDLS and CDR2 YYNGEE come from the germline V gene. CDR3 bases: TGTGCCAGCAGCGTGCGGGGCGACTCTAGCACAGATACGCAGTATTTT. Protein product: CASSVRGDSSTDTQYF.

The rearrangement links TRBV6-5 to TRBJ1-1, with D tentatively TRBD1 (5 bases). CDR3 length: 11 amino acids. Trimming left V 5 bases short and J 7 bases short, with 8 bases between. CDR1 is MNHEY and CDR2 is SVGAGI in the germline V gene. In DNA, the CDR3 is TGTGCCAGCAGTGGGGGGTATGAAGCTTTCTTT. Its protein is CASSGGYEAFF.

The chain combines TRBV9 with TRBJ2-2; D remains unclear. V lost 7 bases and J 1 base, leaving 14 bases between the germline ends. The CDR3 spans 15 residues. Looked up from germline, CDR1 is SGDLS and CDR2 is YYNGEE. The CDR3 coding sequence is TGTGCCAGCCGCCCGACGGATTTGAACACCGGGGAGCTGTTTTTT. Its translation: CASRPTDLNTGELFF.

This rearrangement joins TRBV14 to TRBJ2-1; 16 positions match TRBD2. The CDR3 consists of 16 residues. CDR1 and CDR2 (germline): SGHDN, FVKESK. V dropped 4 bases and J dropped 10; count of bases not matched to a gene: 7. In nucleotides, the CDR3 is TGTGCCAGCAGCCGTGGGACTAGCGGGAGGGCCGAGGAGCAGTTCTTC. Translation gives CASSRGTSGRAEEQFF.

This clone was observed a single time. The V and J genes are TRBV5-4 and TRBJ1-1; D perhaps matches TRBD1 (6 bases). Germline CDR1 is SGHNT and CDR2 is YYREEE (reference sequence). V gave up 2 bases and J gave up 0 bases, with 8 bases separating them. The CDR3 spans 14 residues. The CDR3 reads CASSFGQLNTEAFF. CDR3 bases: TGTGCCAGCAGCTTCGGACAGCTGAACACTGAAGCTTTCTTT.

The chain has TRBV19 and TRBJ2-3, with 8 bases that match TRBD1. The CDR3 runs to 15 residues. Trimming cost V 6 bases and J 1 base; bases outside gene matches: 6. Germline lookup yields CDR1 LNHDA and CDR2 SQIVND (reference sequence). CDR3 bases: TGTGCCAGTAGAGCCGGACAGGGCCGCACAGATACGCAGTATTTT. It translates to CASRAGQGRTDTQYF.

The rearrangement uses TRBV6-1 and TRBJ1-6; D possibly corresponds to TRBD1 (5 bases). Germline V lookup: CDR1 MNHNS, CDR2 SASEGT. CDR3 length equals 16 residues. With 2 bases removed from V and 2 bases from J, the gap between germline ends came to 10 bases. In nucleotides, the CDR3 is TGTGCCAGCAGTGAAAGGGGAGGCACCTATAATTCACCCCTCCACTTT. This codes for CASSERGGTYNSPLHF.

The CDR3 bases are TGTGCCAGCAGTTGGAGGGGAGGAGGCTACACCTTC. The encoded protein is CASSWRGGGYTF. This chain uses TRBV27 with TRBJ1-2; D possibly corresponds to TRBD1 (5 bases). Per the germline V gene, CDR1 is MNHEY and CDR2 is SMNVEV (reference sequence). Trimming removed 4 bases from V and 8 bases from J, with 11 bases in between. This CDR3 comprises 12 residues.

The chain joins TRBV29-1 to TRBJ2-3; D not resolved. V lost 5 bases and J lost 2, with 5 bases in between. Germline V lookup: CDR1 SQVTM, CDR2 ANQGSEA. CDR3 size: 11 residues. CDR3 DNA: TGCAGCGTTTCCCACACAGATACGCAGTATTTT. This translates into CSVSHTDTQYF.

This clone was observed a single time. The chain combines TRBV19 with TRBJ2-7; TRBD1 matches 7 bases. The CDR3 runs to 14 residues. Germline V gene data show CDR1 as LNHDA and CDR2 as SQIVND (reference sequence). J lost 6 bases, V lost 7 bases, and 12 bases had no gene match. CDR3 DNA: TGTGCCAGTACCCCCGGGGACAGCTGGGGCGAGCAGTACTTC. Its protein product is CASTPGDSWGEQYF.

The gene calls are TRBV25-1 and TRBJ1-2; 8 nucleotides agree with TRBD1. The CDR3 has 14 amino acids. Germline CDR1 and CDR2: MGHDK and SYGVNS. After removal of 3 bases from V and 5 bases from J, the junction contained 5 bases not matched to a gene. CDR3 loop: CASSEAGGWYGYTF. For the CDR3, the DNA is TGTGCCAGCAGTGAGGCAGGGGGCTGGTATGGCTACACCTTC.

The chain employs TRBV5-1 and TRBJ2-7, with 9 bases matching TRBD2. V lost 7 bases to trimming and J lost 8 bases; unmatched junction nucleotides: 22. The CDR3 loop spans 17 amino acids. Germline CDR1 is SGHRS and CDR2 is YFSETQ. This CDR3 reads CASSSPPSSGVPLKQYF. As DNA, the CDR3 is TGCGCCAGCTCGTCCCCCCCATCTAGCGGGGTGCCCCTAAAGCAGTACTTC.

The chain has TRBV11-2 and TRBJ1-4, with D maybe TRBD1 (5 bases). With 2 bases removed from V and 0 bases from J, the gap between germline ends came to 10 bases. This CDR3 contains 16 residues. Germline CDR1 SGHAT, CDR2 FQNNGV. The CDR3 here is CASSLIGGATNEKLFF. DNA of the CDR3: TGTGCCAGCAGCTTAATCGGAGGGGCAACTAATGAAAAACTGTTTTTT.

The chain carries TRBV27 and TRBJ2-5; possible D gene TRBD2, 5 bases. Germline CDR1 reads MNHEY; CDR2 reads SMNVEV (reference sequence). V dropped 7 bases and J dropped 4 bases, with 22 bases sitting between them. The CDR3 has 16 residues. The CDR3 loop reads CASTFNLDLEPETQYF. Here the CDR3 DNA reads TGTGCCAGCACCTTTAATCTGGACTTGGAACCAGAGACCCAGTACTTC.

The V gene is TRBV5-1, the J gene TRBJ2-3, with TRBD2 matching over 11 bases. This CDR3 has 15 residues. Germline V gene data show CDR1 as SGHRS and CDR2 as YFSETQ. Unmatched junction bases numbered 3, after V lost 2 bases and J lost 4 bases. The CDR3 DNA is TGCGCCAGCAGCTTAGTGACTAGCGGGGCAGATACGCAGTATTTT. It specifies CASSLVTSGADTQYF.

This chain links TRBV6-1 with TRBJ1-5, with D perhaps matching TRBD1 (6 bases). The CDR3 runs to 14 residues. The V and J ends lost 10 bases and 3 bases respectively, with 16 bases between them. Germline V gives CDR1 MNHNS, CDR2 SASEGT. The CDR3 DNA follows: TGTGCCATTAGGGGGGAGACACACAATCAGCCCCAGCATTTT. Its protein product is CAIRGETHNQPQHF.

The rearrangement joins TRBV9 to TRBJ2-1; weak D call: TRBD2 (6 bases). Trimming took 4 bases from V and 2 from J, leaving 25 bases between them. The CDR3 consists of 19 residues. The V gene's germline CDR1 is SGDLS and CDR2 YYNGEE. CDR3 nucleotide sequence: TGTGCCAGCAGCACCAGAGGAGGGCAGCGAAGTAACCCCTACAATGAGCAGTTCTTC. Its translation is CASSTRGGQRSNPYNEQFF. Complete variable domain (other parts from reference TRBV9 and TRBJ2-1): DSGVTQTPKHLITATGQRVTLRCSPRSGDLSVYWYQQSLDQGLQFLIQYYNGEERAKGNILERFSAQQFPDLHSELNLSSLELGDSALYFCASSTRGGQRSNPYNEQFFGPGTRLTVL.